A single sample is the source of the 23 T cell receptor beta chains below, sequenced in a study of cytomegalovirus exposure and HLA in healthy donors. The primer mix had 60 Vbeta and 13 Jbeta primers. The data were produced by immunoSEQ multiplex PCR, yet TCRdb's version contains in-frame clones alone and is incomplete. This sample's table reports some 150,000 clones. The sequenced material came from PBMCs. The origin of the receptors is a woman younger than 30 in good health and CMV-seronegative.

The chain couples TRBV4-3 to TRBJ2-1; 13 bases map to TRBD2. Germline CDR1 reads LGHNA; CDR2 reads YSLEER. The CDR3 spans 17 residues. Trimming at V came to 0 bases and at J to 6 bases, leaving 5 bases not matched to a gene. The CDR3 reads CASSQDRTSGRGNEQFF. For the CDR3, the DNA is TGCGCCAGCAGCCAAGATCGGACTAGCGGGAGAGGCAATGAGCAGTTCTTC.

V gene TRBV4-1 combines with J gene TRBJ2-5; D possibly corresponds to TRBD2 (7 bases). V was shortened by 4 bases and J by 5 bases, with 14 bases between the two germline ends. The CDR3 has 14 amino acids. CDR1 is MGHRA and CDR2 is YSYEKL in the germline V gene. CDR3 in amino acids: CASSPRGGLETQYF. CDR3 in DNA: TGCGCCAGCAGCCCCAGGGGAGGGTTGGAGACCCAGTACTTC.

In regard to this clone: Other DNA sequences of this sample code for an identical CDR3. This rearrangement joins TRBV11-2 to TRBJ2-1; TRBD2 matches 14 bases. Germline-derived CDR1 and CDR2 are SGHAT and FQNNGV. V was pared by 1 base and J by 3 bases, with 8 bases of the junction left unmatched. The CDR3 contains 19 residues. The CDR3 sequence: CASSLGTGTSGSDYNEQFF. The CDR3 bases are TGTGCCAGCAGCTTAGGGACCGGGACTAGCGGGAGCGACTACAATGAGCAGTTCTTC.

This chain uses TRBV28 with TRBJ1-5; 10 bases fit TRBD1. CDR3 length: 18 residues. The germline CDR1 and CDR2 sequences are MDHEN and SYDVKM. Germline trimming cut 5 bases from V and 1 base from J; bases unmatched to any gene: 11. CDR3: CASSLSQGTGASNQPQHF. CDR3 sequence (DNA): TGTGCCAGCAGTCTCTCCCAAGGGACAGGGGCGAGCAATCAGCCCCAGCATTTT.

CDR3: CASSEVAGGVLETQYF. The CDR3 bases are TGTGCCAGCAGTGAAGTGGCGGGAGGGGTACTGGAGACCCAGTACTTC. The V gene is TRBV2, the J gene TRBJ2-5, with 9 bases matching TRBD2. There are 16 residues in the CDR3. J gave up 5 bases and V 1 base, and 8 bases lay outside the gene matches. Germline V gene sequence: CDR1 SNHLY, CDR2 FYNNEI.

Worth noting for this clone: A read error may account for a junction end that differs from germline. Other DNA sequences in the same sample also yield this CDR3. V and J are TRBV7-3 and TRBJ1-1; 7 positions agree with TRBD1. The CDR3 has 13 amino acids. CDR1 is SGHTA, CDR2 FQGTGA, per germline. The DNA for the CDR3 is TGTGCCAGCAGTTTAAATCAGGGGGGTGAAGCTTTCTTT. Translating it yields CASSLNQGGEAFF.

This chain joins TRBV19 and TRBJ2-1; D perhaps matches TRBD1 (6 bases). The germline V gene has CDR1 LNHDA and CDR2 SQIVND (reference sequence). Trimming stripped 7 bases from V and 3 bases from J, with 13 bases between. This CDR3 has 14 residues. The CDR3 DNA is TGTGCCAGTACCTGGGGGCGTGACTACAATGAGCAGTTCTTC. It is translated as CASTWGRDYNEQFF.

CDR3 nucleotides: TGCGCCAGCAGCCAAGATACAGGGTTAATCTATGGCTACACCTTC. Residues: CASSQDTGLIYGYTF. The chain joins TRBV4-3 to TRBJ1-2; TRBD1 is a possible D gene (6 bases). The V gene's germline CDR1 is LGHNA and CDR2 YSLEER. Trimming removed 0 bases at V and 4 bases at J, with 12 bases between. This CDR3 has 15 residues.

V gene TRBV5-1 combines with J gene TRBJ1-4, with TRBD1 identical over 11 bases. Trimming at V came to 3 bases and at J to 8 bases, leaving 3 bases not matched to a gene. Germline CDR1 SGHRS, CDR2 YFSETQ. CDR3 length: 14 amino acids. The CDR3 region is CASSSGTGGEKLFF. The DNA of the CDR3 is TGCGCCAGCAGCTCCGGGACAGGGGGAGAAAAACTGTTTTTT.

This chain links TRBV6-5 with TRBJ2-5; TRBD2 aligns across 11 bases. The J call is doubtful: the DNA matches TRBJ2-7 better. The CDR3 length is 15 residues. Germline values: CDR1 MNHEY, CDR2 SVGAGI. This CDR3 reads CASSSTSGSSYEQYF. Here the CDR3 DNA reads TGTGCCAGCAGTTCTACTAGCGGGAGTTCCTACGAGCAGTACTTC.

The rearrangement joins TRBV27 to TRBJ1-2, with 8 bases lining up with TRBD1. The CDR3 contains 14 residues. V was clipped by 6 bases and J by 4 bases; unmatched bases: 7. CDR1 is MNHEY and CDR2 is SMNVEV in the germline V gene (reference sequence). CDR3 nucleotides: TGTGCCAGCAGATCAGGGGGCGAGGCCTATGGCTACACCTTC. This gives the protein CASRSGGEAYGYTF.

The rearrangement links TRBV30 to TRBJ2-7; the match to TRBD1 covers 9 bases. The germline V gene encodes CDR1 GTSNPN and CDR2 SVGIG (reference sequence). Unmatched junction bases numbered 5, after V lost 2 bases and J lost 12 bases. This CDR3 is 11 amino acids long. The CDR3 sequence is CAWSTGTGPYF. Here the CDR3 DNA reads TGTGCCTGGAGTACCGGGACAGGGCCGTACTTC.

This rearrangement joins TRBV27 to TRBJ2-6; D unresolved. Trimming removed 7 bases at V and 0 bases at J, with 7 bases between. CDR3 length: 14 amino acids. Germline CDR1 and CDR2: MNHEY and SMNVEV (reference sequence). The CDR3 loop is CASMTGSGANVLTF. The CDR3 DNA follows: TGTGCCAGCATGACGGGCTCTGGGGCCAACGTCCTGACTTTC.

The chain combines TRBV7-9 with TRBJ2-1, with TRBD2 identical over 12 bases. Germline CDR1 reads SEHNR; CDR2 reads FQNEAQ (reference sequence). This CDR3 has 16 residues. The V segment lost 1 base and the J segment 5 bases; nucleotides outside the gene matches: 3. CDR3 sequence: CASSLGLAGEDNEQFF. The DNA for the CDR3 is TGTGCCAGCAGCTTAGGACTAGCGGGAGAAGACAATGAGCAGTTCTTC.

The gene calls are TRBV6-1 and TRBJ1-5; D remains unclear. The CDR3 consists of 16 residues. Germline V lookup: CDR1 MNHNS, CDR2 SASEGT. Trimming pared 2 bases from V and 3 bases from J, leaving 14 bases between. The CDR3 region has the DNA TGTGCCAGCAGTGAACTACAGTTCCAACCCAATCAGCCCCAGCATTTT. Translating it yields CASSELQFQPNQPQHF.

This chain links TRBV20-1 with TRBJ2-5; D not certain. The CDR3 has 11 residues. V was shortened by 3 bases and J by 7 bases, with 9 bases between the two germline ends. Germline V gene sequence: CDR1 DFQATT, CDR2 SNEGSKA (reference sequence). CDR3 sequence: CSASRSGTQYF. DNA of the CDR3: TGCAGTGCTAGTCGCTCGGGGACCCAGTACTTC.

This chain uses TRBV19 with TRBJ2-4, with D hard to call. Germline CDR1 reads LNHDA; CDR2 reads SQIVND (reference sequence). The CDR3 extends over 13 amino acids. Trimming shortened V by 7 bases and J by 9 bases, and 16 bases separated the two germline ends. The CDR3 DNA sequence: TGTGCCAGTACAGTCCCTGGCTCGCCCATTCAGTACTTC. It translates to CASTVPGSPIQYF.

CDR3 amino acids: CASSPGRDSNQPQHF. CDR3 nucleotide sequence: TGTGCCAGTAGTCCCGGGAGAGATAGCAATCAGCCCCAGCATTTT. The V and J genes are TRBV19 and TRBJ1-5; the D is unclear. V was pared by 5 bases and J by 0 bases, with 11 bases between. Germline-derived CDR1 and CDR2 are LNHDA and SQIVND (reference sequence). This CDR3 has 15 residues.

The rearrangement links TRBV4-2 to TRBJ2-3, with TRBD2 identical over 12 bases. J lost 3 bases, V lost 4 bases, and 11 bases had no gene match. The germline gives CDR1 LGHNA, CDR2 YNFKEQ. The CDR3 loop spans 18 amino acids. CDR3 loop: CASSLQGTGTSGTDTQYF. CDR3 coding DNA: TGTGCCAGCAGCCTCCAGGGGACGGGGACTAGCGGGACAGATACGCAGTATTTT.

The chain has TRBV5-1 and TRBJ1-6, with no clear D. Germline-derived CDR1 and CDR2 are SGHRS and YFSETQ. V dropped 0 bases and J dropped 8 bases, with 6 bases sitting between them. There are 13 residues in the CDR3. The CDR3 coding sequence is TGCGCCAGCAGCTTGGGGGAGTATTCACCCCTCCACTTT. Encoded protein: CASSLGEYSPLHF.

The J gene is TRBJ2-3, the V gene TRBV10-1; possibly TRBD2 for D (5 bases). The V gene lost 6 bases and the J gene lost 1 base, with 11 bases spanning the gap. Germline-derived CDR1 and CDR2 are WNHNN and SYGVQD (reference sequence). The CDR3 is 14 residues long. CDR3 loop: CASSGEARTDTQYF. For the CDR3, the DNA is TGCGCCAGCAGCGGGGAAGCCCGCACAGATACGCAGTATTTT.

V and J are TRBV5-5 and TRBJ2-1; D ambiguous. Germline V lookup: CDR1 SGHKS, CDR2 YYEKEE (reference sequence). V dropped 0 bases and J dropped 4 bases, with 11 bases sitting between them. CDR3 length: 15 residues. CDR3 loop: CASSLVTGVYNEQFF. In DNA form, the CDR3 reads TGTGCCAGCAGCTTGGTTACGGGTGTGTACAATGAGCAGTTCTTC. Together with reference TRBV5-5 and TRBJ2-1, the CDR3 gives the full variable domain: DAGVTQSPTHLIKTRGQQVTLRCSPISGHKSVSWYQQVLGQGPQFIFQYYEKEERGRGNFPDRFSARQFPNYSSELNVNALLLGDSALYLCASSLVTGVYNEQFFGPGTRLTVL.

In nucleotides, the CDR3 is TGTGCCAGCAGCCTTACGCGGGGGGCGAGAGAGACCCAGTACTTC. This gives the protein CASSLTRGARETQYF. J is TRBJ2-5 and V is TRBV7-9, with 8 bases identical to TRBD2. This CDR3 is built from 15 residues. J was trimmed by 4 bases and V by 5 bases; bases with no gene match: 9. Germline CDR1 and CDR2: SEHNR and FQNEAQ (reference sequence).